A selection of T cell receptor beta chains follows, all from one sample in a study of blood T cell repertoires in COVID-19. Method: immunoSEQ multiplex PCR; TCRdb's copy keeps in-frame clones and lacks some. The sample shows 210,000 or so clones, approximately 84% of them seen only once. Sequenced material: peripheral blood. The receptors originated from a woman in her 70s with active or convalescent COVID-19. Each CDR3 is given with its conserved first and last residue. Fields, in order: V gene, clone size, J gene, D gene, CDR3 DNA, CDR3 protein. The D gene is left open where the match is weak. Where a row states a size, it is once, few, many or the class of an expanded clone; other rows omit it.

>TRBV25-1|NA|TRBJ2-7|NA
TGTGCCAGCAGTGTGGGACTTTCCTACGAGCAGTACTTC
CASSVGLSYEQYF
>TRBV7-9|NA|TRBJ2-1|NA
TGTGCCAGCAGCTTAATTGGCTTCACCTACAATGAGCAGTTCTTC
CASSLIGFTYNEQFF
>TRBV3-1/TRBV3-2|NA|TRBJ2-7|TRBD2
TGTGCCAGCGGGGGGGGAGCGGCCGAGCAGTACTTC
CASGGGAAEQYF
>TRBV5-6|NA|TRBJ1-6|TRBD1
TGTGCCAGCAGCACGGGACAGCCCAATGACTATAATTCACCCCTCCACTTT
CASSTGQPNDYNSPLHF
>TRBV4-1|NA|TRBJ2-7|TRBD1
TGCGCCAGCAGCCCCCGGGACAGGGGGAACTACGAGCAGTACTTC
CASSPRDRGNYEQYF
>TRBV9|NA|TRBJ2-3|TRBD1
TGTGCCAGCAGCGTGGCCGGGACAGGGGGCTCAGATACGCAGTATTTT
CASSVAGTGGSDTQYF
>TRBV7-2|NA|TRBJ2-2|TRBD1
TGTGCCAGCACCCCTGACAGGGTGAGCACCGGGGAGCTGTTTTTT
CASTPDRVSTGELFF
>TRBV4-2|NA|TRBJ2-5|TRBD2
TGTGCCAGCAGCCAAGATCCAGCGGGAGGGAAAGAGACCCAGTACTTC
CASSQDPAGGKETQYF
>TRBV11-1|NA|TRBJ2-7|NA
TGTGCCAGCAGCTTAGGTGGGCTAAAGTCCTACGAGCAGTACTTC
CASSLGGLKSYEQYF
>TRBV28|NA|TRBJ2-3|NA
TGTGCCAGCAGCCAACCGGGGGATACGCAGTATTTT
CASSQPGDTQYF
>TRBV11-3|NA|TRBJ2-1|TRBD2
TGTGCCAGCAGCTCCGGACTAGCGGGGGACAATGAGCAGTTCTTC
CASSSGLAGDNEQFF
>TRBV5-6|NA|TRBJ2-7|NA
TGTGCCAGCAGCTTGGCCACAGACACCTACGAGCAGTACTTC
CASSLATDTYEQYF
>TRBV6-5|NA|TRBJ2-7|TRBD2
TGTGCCAGCAGTTACGCCCGGACTAGTCTCGAGCAGTACTTC
CASSYARTSLEQYF
>TRBV5-1|once|TRBJ2-7|NA
TGCGCCAGCAGCTTGGCGGCCGGGGTCTCCTACGAGCAGTACTTC
CASSLAAGVSYEQYF
>TRBV9|NA|TRBJ1-1|TRBD1
TGTGCCAGCAGCGCGACGACAGGGATGAACACTGAAGCTTTCTTT
CASSATTGMNTEAFF
>TRBV5-1|NA|TRBJ2-7|NA
TGCGCCAGCAGCTTGGCTCCCACAGGTTCCTACGAGCAGTACTTC
CASSLAPTGSYEQYF
>TRBV7-9|NA|TRBJ2-1|NA
TGTGCCAGCAGCGTAGGGGCACGGGGCAATGAGCAGTTCTTC
CASSVGARGNEQFF
>TRBV7-9|NA|TRBJ2-2|NA
TGTGCCAGCAACCTAGGAAGCACCGGGGAGCTGTTTTTT
CASNLGSTGELFF
>TRBV7-2|NA|TRBJ1-3|TRBD1
TGTGCCAGCAGCACTCGGACAGGGACTGGAAACACCATATATTTT
CASSTRTGTGNTIYF
>TRBV5-1|NA|TRBJ2-7|NA
TGCGCCAGCAGCTTAAGTCCTACTGCCGAGCAGTACTTC
CASSLSPTAEQYF
>TRBV19|NA|TRBJ1-1|TRBD1
TGTGCCAGTAGTCTCCGGGGACAGGGCACTGAAGCTTTCTTT
CASSLRGQGTEAFF
>TRBV5-4|NA|TRBJ2-7|TRBD1
TGTGCCAGCGGCCCAGGGGGTCCCTACGAGCAGTACTTC
CASGPGGPYEQYF
>TRBV6-6|NA|TRBJ2-3|TRBD2
TGTGCCAGCCAGACTAGCGGGAGGCGAAGCACAGATACGCAGTATTTT
CASQTSGRRSTDTQYF
>TRBV6-5|NA|TRBJ1-4|NA
TGTGCCAGCAGTTACTCGTATGAGGGGGGGTATGAAAAACTGTTTTTT
CASSYSYEGGYEKLFF
>TRBV3-1/TRBV3-2|NA|TRBJ1-1|TRBD1
TGTGCCAGCAGCGGACAGGTCTCCGGCACTGAAGCTTTCTTT
CASSGQVSGTEAFF
>TRBV5-1|NA|TRBJ2-6|NA
TGCGCCAGCAGCTTGGTGGGGGGTGCCGGGGCCAACGTCCTGACTTTC
CASSLVGGAGANVLTF
>TRBV3-1/TRBV3-2|few|TRBJ2-7|NA
TGTGCCAGCAGGGGAGCCCACGAGCAGTACTTC
CASRGAHEQYF
>TRBV11-2|NA|TRBJ1-2|TRBD1
TGTGCCAGCAGCTTAGGGACAGGGTCTGGCTACACCTTC
CASSLGTGSGYTF
>TRBV9|NA|TRBJ1-1|NA
TGTGCCAGCAGCCCCCGATTACAGGGAACTGAAGCTTTCTTT
CASSPRLQGTEAFF
>TRBV24-1|NA|TRBJ2-2|TRBD1
TGTGCCACCAGTGCTCCGGACAGGGGGACGGTCGGGGAGCTGTTTTTT
CATSAPDRGTVGELFF
>TRBV28|NA|TRBJ1-5|NA
TGTGCCAGCAGGGTATTCAGGCTCAATCAGCCCCAGCATTTT
CASRVFRLNQPQHF
>TRBV4-2|NA|TRBJ1-4|TRBD1
TGTGCCAGCAGCCGGTCAGGGGGTGGCGAAAAACTGTTTTTT
CASSRSGGGEKLFF
>TRBV27|few|TRBJ1-2|TRBD1
TGTGCCAGCAGTTTACGGACAGGGGGCAGGTATGGCTACACCTTC
CASSLRTGGRYGYTF
>TRBV10-3|NA|TRBJ2-2|NA
TGTGCCATCAGTGAGTTCGGTACGAACACCGGGGAGCTGTTTTTT
CAISEFGTNTGELFF
>TRBV9|NA|TRBJ1-6|NA
TGTGCCAGCAGCGGGGCGCGGGGGGGCAGGAGTTCACCCCTCCACTTT
CASSGARGGRSSPLHF
>TRBV27|once|TRBJ2-3|NA
TGTGCCAGCAGCGACAACAGGGCTTTGGTCTCAGATACGCAGTATTTT
CASSDNRALVSDTQYF
>TRBV21-1|few|TRBJ1-1|NA
TGTGCCAGCAGCACTGCGAAGGGGCGTGAAGCTTTCTTT
CASSTAKGREAFF
>TRBV3-1/TRBV3-2|NA|TRBJ2-7|TRBD2
TGTGCCAGCAGCCGGGCTAGCGGGAACGAGCAGTACTTC
CASSRASGNEQYF
>TRBV2|NA|TRBJ2-2|TRBD2
TGTGCCAGCAGAGGGACTAGCGGGGTAGGCGGGGAGCTGTTTTTT
CASRGTSGVGGELFF
>TRBV3-1/TRBV3-2|NA|TRBJ2-7|TRBD1
TGTGCCAGCAGCCAAGATCCCGGGACAGGGAGGGAGCAGTACTTC
CASSQDPGTGREQYF
>TRBV29-1|NA|TRBJ2-1|NA
TGCAGCGTTGGTCTAGTCGCCTACAATGAGCAGTTCTTC
CSVGLVAYNEQFF
>TRBV7-2|NA|TRBJ1-1|NA
TGTGCCAGCAGCTTGGGCGGGTCGTATACTGAAGCTTTCTTT
CASSLGGSYTEAFF
>TRBV28|NA|TRBJ2-1|TRBD2
TGTGCCAGCAGACTGGGGACTAGCGGGAGGATTTATGAGCAGTTCTTC
CASRLGTSGRIYEQFF
>TRBV13|NA|TRBJ1-3|NA
TGTGCCAGCAACCATAGGGGGAAGGGGGACACCATATATTTT
CASNHRGKGDTIYF
>TRBV6-6|NA|TRBJ2-1|TRBD2
TGTGCCAGCACGGGAAGACTAGCGGCAGGTGAGCAGTTCTTC
CASTGRLAAGEQFF
>TRBV14|NA|TRBJ1-2|NA
TGTGCCAGCAGCCTCAGGCAAAACTATGGCTACACCTTC
CASSLRQNYGYTF
>TRBV30|NA|TRBJ2-7|TRBD2
TGTGCCTGGAGTGTACGAGCTAGCGGGAGGATCTACGAGCAGTACTTC
CAWSVRASGRIYEQYF
>TRBV9|NA|TRBJ2-3|TRBD2
TGTGCCAGCAGCTCGGGGTCGACTAGCGGGAGCACAGATACGCAGTATTTT
CASSSGSTSGSTDTQYF
>TRBV29-1|NA|TRBJ2-6|TRBD1
TGCAGCGTTGATGACAGGGGGGCCACTGGGGCCAACGTCCTGACTTTC
CSVDDRGATGANVLTF
>TRBV19|NA|TRBJ1-4|NA
TGTGCCAGTAGTCCGGGAGGTTATAATGAAAAACTGTTTTTT
CASSPGGYNEKLFF
>TRBV18|NA|TRBJ1-1|NA
TGTGCCAGCTCATTACAGGGGAACACTGAAGCTTTCTTT
CASSLQGNTEAFF
>TRBV4-2|NA|TRBJ2-3|TRBD2
TGTGCCAGCAGCCAAGATCTAGCGGGATTGGTAGATACGCAGTATTTT
CASSQDLAGLVDTQYF
>TRBV5-1|NA|TRBJ2-5|NA
TGCGCCAGCAGCTTGGGAGGGGGCCAAGAGACCCAGTACTTC
CASSLGGGQETQYF
>TRBV7-2|NA|TRBJ2-2|TRBD2
TGTGCCAGCAGCTGGGGACTAGCGGGAGTCGGGGAGCTGTTTTTT
CASSWGLAGVGELFF
>TRBV7-6|many|TRBJ2-2|TRBD2
TGTGCCAGCAGACGGACTAGCGGGAGGGCCGGGGAGCTGTTTTTT
CASRRTSGRAGELFF
>TRBV3-1/TRBV3-2|NA|TRBJ2-1|TRBD2
TGTGCCAGCAGCCAAGTTACAGCGGGGGAGCAGTTCTTC
CASSQVTAGEQFF
>TRBV18|NA|TRBJ2-5|NA
TGTGCCAGCTCCTCGGGACAAGGAGAGACCCAGTACTTC
CASSSGQGETQYF
>TRBV9|NA|TRBJ2-2|NA
TGTGCCAGCAGCGTAGTCAGTGCCGGGGAGCTGTTTTTT
CASSVVSAGELFF
>TRBV5-1|NA|TRBJ1-6|TRBD1
TGCGCCAGCAGCTTGGCTACAGGGGGATATTCACCCCTCCACTTT
CASSLATGGYSPLHF